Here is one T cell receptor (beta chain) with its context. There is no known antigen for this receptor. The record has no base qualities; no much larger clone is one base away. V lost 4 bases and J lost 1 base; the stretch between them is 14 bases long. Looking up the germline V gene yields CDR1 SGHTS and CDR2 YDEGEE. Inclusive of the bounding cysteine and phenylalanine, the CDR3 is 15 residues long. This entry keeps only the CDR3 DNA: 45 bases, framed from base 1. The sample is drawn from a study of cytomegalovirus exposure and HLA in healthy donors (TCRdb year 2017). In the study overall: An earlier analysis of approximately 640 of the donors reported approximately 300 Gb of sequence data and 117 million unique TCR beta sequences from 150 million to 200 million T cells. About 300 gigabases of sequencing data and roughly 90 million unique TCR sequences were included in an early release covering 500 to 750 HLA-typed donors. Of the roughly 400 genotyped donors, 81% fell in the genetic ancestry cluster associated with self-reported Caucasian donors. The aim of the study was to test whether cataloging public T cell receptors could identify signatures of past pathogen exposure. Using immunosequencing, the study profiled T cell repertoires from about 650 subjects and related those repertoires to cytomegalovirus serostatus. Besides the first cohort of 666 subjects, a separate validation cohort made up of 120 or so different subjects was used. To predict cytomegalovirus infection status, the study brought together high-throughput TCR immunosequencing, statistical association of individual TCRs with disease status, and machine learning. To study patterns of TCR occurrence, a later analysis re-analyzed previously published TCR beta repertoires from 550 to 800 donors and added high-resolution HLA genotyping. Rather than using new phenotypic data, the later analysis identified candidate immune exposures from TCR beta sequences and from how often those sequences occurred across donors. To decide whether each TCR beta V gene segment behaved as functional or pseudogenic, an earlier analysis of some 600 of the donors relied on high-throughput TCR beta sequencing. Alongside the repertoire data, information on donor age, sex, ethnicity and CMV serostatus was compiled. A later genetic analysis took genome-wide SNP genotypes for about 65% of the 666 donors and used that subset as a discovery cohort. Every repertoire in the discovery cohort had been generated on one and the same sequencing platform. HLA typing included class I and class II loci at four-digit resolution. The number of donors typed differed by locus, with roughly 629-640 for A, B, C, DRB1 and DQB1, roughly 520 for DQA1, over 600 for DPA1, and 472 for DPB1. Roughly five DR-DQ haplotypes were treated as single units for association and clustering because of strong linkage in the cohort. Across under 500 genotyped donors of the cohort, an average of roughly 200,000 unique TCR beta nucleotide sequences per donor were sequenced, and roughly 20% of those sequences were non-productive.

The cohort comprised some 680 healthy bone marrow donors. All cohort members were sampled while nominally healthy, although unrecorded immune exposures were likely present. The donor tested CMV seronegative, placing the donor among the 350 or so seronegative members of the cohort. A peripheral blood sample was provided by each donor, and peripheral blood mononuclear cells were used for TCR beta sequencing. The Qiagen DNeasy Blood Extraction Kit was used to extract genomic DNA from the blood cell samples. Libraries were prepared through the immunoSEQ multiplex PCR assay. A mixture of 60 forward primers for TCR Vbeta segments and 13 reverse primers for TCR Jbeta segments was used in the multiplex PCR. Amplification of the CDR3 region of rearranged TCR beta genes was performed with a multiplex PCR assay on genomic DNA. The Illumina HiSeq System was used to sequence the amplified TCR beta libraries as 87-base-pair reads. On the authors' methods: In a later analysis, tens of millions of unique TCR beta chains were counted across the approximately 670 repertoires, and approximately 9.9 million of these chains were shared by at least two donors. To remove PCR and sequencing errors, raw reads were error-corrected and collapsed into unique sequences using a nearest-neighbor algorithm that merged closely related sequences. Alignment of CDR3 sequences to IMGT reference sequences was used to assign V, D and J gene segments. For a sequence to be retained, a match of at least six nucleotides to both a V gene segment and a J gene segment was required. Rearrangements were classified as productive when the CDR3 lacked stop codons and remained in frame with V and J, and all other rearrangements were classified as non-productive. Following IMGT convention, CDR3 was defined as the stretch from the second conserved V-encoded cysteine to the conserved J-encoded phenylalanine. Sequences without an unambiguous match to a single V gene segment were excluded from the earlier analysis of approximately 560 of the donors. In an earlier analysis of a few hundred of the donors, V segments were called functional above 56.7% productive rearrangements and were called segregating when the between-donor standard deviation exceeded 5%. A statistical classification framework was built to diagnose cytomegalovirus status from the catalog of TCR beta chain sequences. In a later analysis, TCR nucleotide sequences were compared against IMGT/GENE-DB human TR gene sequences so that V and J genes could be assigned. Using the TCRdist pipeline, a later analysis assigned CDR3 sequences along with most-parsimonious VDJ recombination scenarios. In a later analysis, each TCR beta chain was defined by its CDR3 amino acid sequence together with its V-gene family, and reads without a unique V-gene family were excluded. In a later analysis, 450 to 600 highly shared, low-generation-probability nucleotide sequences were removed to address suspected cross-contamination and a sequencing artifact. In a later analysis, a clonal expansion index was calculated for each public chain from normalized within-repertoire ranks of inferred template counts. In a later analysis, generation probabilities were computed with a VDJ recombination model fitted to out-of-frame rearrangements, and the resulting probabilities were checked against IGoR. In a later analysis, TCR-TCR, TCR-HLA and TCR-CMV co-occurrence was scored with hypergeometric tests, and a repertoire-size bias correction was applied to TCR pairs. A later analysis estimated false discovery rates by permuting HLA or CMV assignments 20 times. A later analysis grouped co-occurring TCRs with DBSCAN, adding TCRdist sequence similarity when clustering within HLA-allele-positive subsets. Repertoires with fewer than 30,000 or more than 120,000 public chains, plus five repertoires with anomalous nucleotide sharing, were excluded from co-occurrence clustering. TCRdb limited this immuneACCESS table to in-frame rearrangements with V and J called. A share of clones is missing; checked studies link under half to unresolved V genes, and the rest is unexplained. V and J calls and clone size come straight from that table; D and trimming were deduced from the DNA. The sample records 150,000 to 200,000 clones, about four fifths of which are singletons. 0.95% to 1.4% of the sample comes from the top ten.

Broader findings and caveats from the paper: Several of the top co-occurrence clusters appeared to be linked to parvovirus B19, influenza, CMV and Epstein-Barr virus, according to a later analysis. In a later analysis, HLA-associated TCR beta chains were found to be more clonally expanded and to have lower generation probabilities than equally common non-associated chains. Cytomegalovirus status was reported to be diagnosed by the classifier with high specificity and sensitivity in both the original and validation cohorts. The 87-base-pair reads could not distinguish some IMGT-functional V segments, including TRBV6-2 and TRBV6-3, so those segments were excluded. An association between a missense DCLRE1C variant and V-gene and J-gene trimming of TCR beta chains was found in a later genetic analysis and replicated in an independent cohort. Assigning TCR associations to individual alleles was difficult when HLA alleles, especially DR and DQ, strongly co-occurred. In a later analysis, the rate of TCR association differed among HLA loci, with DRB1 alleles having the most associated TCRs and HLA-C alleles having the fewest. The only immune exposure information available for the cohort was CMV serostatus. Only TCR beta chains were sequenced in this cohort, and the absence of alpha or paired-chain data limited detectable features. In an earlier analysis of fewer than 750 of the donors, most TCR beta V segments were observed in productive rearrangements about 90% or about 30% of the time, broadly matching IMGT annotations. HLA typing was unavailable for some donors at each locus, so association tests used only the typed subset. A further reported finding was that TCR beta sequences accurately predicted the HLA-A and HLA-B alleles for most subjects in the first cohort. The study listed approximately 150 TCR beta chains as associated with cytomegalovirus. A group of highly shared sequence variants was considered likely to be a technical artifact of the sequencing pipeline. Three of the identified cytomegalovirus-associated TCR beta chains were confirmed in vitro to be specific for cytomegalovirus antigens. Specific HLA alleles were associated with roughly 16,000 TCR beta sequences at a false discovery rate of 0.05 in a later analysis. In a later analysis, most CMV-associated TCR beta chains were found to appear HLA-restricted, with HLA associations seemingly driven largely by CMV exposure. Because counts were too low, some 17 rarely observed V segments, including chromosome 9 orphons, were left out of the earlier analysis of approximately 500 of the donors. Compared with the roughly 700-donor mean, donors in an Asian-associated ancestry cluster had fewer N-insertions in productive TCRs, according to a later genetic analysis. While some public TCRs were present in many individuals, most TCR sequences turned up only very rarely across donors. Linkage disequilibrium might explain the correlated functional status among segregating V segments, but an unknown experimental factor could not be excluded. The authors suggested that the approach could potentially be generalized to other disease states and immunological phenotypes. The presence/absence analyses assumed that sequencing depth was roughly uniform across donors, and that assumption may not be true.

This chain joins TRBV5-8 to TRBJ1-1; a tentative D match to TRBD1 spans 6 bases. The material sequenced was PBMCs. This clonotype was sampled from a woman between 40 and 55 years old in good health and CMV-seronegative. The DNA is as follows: TGTGCCAGCAGCCTCAGGGGTTTCCAGAACACTGAAGCTTTCTTT. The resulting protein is CASSLRGFQNTEAFF. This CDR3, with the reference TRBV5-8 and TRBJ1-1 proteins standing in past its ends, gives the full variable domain EAGVTQSPTHLIKTRGQQATLRCSPISGHTSVYWYQQALGLGLQFLLWYDEGEERNRGNFPPRFSGRQFPNYSSELNVNALELEDSALYLCASSLRGFQNTEAFFGQGTRLTVV.